This T cell receptor beta chain was recovered during a study of T cell responses to AZD1222 COVID-19 vaccine. Study-level results: In the spike-specific TCR repertoire, nearly half reportedly target unmutated variant regions.

V gave up 5 bases and J gave up 0 bases; unmatched junction bases: 8. CDR3 size: 18 residues. In germline, CDR1 is SGHTA, CDR2 FQGTGA. Details on this clone: The antigen remains undetermined.

Some clones are missing from TCRdb's copy, which holds only in-frame ones; the method was immunoSEQ multiplex PCR. Of about 120,000 clones in the sample, more than 70% were seen once. The sample here was peripheral blood, taken on day 0 of AZD1222 vaccination. This chain links TRBV7-3 with TRBJ2-2; the match to TRBD2 covers 11 bases. The origin of this receptor is an adult in good health. The chain's CDR3 is CASSPPPSGGTNTGELFF. CDR3 bases: TGTGCCAGCAGCCCCCCCCCTAGCGGGGGGACGAACACCGGGGAGCTGTTTTTT.